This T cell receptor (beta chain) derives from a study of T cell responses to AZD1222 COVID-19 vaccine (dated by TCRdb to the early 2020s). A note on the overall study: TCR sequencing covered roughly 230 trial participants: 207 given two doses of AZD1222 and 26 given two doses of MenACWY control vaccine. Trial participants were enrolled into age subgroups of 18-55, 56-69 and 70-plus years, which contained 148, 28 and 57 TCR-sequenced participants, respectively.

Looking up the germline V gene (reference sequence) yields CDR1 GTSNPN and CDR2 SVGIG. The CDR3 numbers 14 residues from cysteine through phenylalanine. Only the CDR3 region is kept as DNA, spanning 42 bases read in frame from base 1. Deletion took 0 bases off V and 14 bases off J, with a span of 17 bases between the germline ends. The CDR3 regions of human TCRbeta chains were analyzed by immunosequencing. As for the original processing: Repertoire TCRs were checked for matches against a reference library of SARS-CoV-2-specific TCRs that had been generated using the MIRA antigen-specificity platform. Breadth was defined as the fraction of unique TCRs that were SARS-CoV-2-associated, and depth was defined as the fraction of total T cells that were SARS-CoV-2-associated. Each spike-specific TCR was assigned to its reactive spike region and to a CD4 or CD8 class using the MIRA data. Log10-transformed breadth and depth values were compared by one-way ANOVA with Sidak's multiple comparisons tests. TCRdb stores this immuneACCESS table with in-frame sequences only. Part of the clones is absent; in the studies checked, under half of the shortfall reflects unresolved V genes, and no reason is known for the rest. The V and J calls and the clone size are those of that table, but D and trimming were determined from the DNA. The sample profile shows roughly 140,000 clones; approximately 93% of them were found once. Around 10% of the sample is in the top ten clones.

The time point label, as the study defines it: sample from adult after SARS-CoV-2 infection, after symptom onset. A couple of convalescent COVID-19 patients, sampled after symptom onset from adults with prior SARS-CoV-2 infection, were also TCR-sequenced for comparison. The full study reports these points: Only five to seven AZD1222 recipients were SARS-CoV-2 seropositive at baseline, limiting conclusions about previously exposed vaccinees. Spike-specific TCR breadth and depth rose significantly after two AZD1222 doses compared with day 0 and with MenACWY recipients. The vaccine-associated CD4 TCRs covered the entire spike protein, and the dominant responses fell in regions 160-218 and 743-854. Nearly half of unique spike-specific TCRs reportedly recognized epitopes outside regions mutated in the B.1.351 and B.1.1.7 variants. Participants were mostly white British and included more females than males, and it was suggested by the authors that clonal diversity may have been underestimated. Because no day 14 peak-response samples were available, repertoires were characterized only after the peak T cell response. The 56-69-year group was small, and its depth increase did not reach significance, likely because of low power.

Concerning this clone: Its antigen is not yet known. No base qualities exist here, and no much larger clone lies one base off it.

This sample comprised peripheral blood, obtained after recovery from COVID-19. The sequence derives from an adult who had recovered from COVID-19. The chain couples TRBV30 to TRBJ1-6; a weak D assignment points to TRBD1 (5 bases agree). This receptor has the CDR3 CAWSVIRDAFTLHF. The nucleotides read TGTGCCTGGAGTGTAATCAGGGACGCGTTCACCCTCCACTTT.